This T cell receptor (beta chain) was identified in a study of blood T cell repertoires in COVID-19 (dated by TCRdb to between 2020 and 2021). With regard to the full study: Collaborator samples came from the United States, Italy and Spain and covered acute and convalescent phases of COVID-19. The material from the prospective study consisted of cDNA or gDNA derived from T cells, B-cell-depleted T cells, or PBMCs. Deeply sampled blood TCRbeta repertoires from subjects exposed to, actively infected with, or recovered from COVID-19 were included in the dataset. The repertoires were made available in a free public database intended to serve as a resource for research on the immune response to SARS-CoV-2. The samples were drawn from the first 160 participants of the ongoing ImmuneRACE study and from under 1,500 subjects provided by 6 global collaborators. Sample metadata almost always included a de-identified subject ID, COVID-19 status, age in years and sex. Where available, HLA class I and class II types were taken from metadata supplied by the sample provider and were not determined by assay-based typing. The paper's findings and limits, for the study overall: Clinical and demographic metadata were provided uncurated, with the amount varying by source and participant.

A note on this clone: The antigen this receptor binds is unknown. The record has no base qualities; no much larger clone is one base away.

The immunoSEQ Assay, a bias-controlled multiplex PCR, was used to amplify TCRbeta CDR3 regions from genomic DNA. From the authors' description of their analysis: The number of nucleated cells in each sample was estimated from the amplification of reference gene primers within the assay. Sequence reads were collapsed and filtered to measure the absolute abundance of every unique TCRbeta CDR3 rearrangement. For each sample, productive Simpson clonality was calculated by taking the square root of Simpson's diversity index across productive rearrangements. The immuneACCESS repertoire file appears here via TCRdb, limited to in-frame rearrangements. These files lack a portion of the clones; in checked studies, under half of the deficit traces to unresolved V genes, and the cause of the others is not known. That table gives V, J and clone size, and the DNA gave D and trimming. The sample table lists under 200,000 clones, roughly 84% of them with a count of one. About 3.2% of the sample lies in the top ten.

Via the germline V gene, CDR1 is MNHEY and CDR2 SVGEGT. The germline V and J ends show losses of 2 bases and 3 bases respectively, and no gene match explains 17 bases of the junction. The CDR3 covers 20 residues, taking in both the cysteine and the phenylalanine. The retained sequence is limited to the CDR3, 60 bases, with the frame set at the first base. In the prospective study, participants were 18 to 89 years old, resided in about 25 geographic areas of the United States, and were enrolled through a virtual design. In the prospective study, cohorts were assigned on the basis of participant-reported clinical history obtained from a screening survey and a study questionnaire. Exposed participants had been in contact with someone with a PCR-confirmed or clinician-diagnosed COVID-19 case within 2 weeks of study entry. In the prospective study, whole blood, serum and a nasopharyngeal or oropharyngeal swab were collected from each participant by mobile phlebotomists. Additional blood draws and questionnaires over an approximately 2-month period could optionally be provided by prospective study participants. Blood samples from the prospective study were shipped frozen or at room temperature prior to DNA extraction.

Sequenced input: PBMCs or T cells enriched from blood (not recorded which). Here the chain combines TRBV6-2 or TRBV6-3 and TRBJ1-5; 9 of the junction bases match TRBD1. This clonotype was obtained from a woman younger than 45 who had been exposed to COVID-19. At the DNA level, the sequence is TGTGCCAGCAGTTACACAAAACACCCAGGACAGGGGAGGCCCAATCAGCCCCAGCATTTT. Translated, it gives CASSYTKHPGQGRPNQPQHF.